The 23 T cell receptor beta chains reported below all come from one sample, sequenced in a study of T cells after yellow fever vaccination (dated by TCRdb to the late 2010s). The receptor library was made with 5' RACE. The listed sequencing device is Illumina NovaSeq 6000. TCRdb itself trimmed the public reads at Q25 with fastp, ran MiXCR and retained productive beta chains. Identical CDR3 proteins give one entry, which carries the most common genes and DNA. In all, the sample holds hundreds of thousands of distinct CDR3 sequences, and 9.5% to 15% of those were seen once. The top ten clonotypes cover 3.2% of the sample. The meaning of the sample's treatment or condition label: live attenuated yellow fever vaccine strain. This sample comprised CD4+ T cells sorted from PBMCs, obtained 15 days after the yellow fever booster vaccination. The receptors here all came from a man in his late teens or twenties who received the YFV17D yellow fever vaccine.

The J gene is TRBJ1-2, the V gene TRBV9; D may be TRBD1 (6 bases). The CDR3 is 14 amino acids. Germline assignment: CDR1 SGDLS and CDR2 YYNGEE. Trimming removed 1 base at V and 5 bases at J, with 12 bases between. CDR3 sequence reads: CASSVSGGGYGYTF. CDR3 bases: TGTGCCAGCAGCGTATCCGGGGGCGGGTATGGCTACACCTTC. Full variable domain (rest looked up from reference TRBV9 and TRBJ1-2): DSGVTQTPKHLITATGQRVTLRCSPRSGDLSVYWYQQSLDQGLQFLIQYYNGEERAKGNILERFSAQQFPDLHSELNLSSLELGDSALYFCASSVSGGGYGYTFGSGTRLTVV.

The chain recombines TRBV5-1 with TRBJ1-1; D possibly corresponds to TRBD1 (5 bases). V was trimmed by 0 bases and J by 4 bases, leaving 13 bases between them. CDR1 is SGHRS, CDR2 YFSETQ, per germline. The CDR3 has 15 residues. CDR3 coding DNA: TGCGCCAGCAGCTTGGTGGTAGGGGACGCCACTGAAGCTTTCTTT. Translation: CASSLVVGDATEAFF.

V and J are TRBV6-1 and TRBJ2-5; the D is unclear. V lost 3 bases and J 9 bases, leaving 11 bases between the germline ends. The CDR3 extends over 12 amino acids. The germline CDR1 and CDR2 sequences are MNHNS and SASEGT. CDR3 sequence reads: CASSDVGISQYF. In nucleotides, the CDR3 is TGTGCCAGCAGTGACGTGGGTATCTCCCAGTACTTC.

The V and J genes are TRBV20-1 and TRBJ1-2; maybe TRBD1 (5 bases). The CDR3 extends over 13 amino acids. Germline V gives CDR1 DFQATT, CDR2 SNEGSKA (reference sequence). V dropped 4 bases and J dropped 8 bases, with 17 bases sitting between them. DNA for the CDR3: TGCAGTGCTACTCCGGGACCGGCGGGGGGCTACACCTTC. It translates to CSATPGPAGGYTF.

The chain recombines TRBV11-2 with TRBJ1-5; TRBD1 might be the D (5 bases). Trimming took 5 bases from V and 9 from J, leaving 20 bases between them. The CDR3 has 15 residues. From germline, CDR1 is SGHAT and CDR2 FQNNGV. The CDR3 sequence is CASSETMGVNGPQHF. CDR3 bases: TGTGCCAGCAGCGAAACTATGGGGGTAAATGGGCCCCAGCATTTT.

This clonotype was detected many times. The V call is TRBV29-1, the J call TRBJ2-7; D might be TRBD2 (6 bases). The CDR3 consists of 13 residues. CDR1 and CDR2 (germline): SQVTM, ANQGSEA. The ends were cut back, 3 bases at V and 3 bases at J, with 12 bases in the middle. This CDR3 is CSVEGPGGYEQYF. The CDR3 nucleotides read TGCAGCGTTGAGGGTCCCGGGGGCTACGAGCAGTACTTC.

CDR3 residues: CASHGGTTGELFF. DNA of the CDR3: TGCGCCAGCCATGGGGGGACAACCGGGGAGCTGTTTTTT. This sequence joins TRBV5-1 and TRBJ2-2, with D perhaps assigned TRBD1 or TRBD2 (6 bases each). CDR1 and CDR2 from the germline V gene are SGHRS and YFSETQ. Trimming shortened V by 7 bases and J by 5 bases, and 12 bases separated the two germline ends. This CDR3 has 13 residues.

This clonotype was counted a few times. CDR3 in DNA: TGTGCCAGCAGCACAACGGGGAGTACTAACTATGGCTACACCTTC. Amino acids: CASSTTGSTNYGYTF. The rearrangement uses TRBV9 and TRBJ1-2; no clear D gene. This CDR3 has 15 residues. CDR1 and CDR2 (germline): SGDLS, YYNGEE. Trimming pared 4 bases from V and 0 bases from J, leaving 13 bases between. The full variable domain, in which reference TRBV9 and TRBJ1-2 provide the parts outside the CDR3, is DSGVTQTPKHLITATGQRVTLRCSPRSGDLSVYWYQQSLDQGLQFLIQYYNGEERAKGNILERFSAQQFPDLHSELNLSSLELGDSALYFCASSTTGSTNYGYTFGSGTRLTVV.

This clonotype came up many times. The chain employs TRBV5-1 and TRBJ1-2; no reliable D call. Trimming removed 0 bases at V and 1 base at J, with 7 bases between. The CDR3 covers 14 residues. CDR1 is SGHRS, CDR2 YFSETQ, per germline. The CDR3 protein is CASSLDGNNYGYTF. CDR3 nucleotides: TGCGCCAGCAGCTTGGATGGAAATAACTATGGCTACACCTTC.

There are many counts of this clonotype. This chain uses TRBV5-1 with TRBJ1-1; no reliable D call. The CDR3 is 12 residues long. Trimming cost V 0 bases and J 3 bases, with 3 bases left between them. Germline V gene lookup returns CDR1 SGHRS and CDR2 YFSETQ. In DNA, the CDR3 is TGCGCCAGCAGCTTGGCTGACACTGAAGCTTTCTTT. It codes for CASSLADTEAFF.

As for this clonotype: A much larger clone differs by one base, so this may be a read error. The CDR3 does not close with the conserved phenylalanine or tryptophan, likely indicating a read error. The CDR3 coding sequence is TGTGCCAGCAGCTTAGGCTGGGACAATGAGCAGTTCTTG. Its protein is CASSLGWDNEQFL. The rearrangement links TRBV7-2 to TRBJ2-1; D remains ambiguous. This CDR3 is 13 amino acids long. The V end was cut by 1 base, the J end by 5 bases, with 6 bases between. Germline CDR1 reads SGHTA; CDR2 reads FQGNSA.

This clonotype showed up many times. The chain links TRBV7-2 to TRBJ2-2; D not certain. V lost 5 bases and J 7 bases, leaving 8 bases between the germline ends. Germline CDR1 reads SGHTA; CDR2 reads FQGNSA. There are 12 residues in the CDR3. The CDR3, as DNA: TGTGCCAGCAGCCGAACCATCGGGGAGCTGTTTTTT. This gives the protein CASSRTIGELFF.

This clonotype has a count of ten or more. The chain employs TRBV11-2 and TRBJ2-1, with 8 bases lining up with TRBD2. V shed 4 bases and J 3 bases; nucleotides not matched to a gene: 8. CDR1 and CDR2 (germline): SGHAT, FQNNGV. The CDR3 is 16 amino acids. The DNA for the CDR3 is TGTGCCAGCAGCTCAGACAAGCGGGGGAGCTACAATGAGCAGTTCTTC. Translated, it gives CASSSDKRGSYNEQFF.

The chain recombines TRBV9 with TRBJ2-6; no clear D gene. Germline V gives CDR1 SGDLS, CDR2 YYNGEE. This CDR3 has 15 amino acids. Trimming took off 0 bases at V and 1 base at J, with 5 bases between the two ends. The CDR3 protein is CASSVALSGANVLTF. The DNA for the CDR3 is TGTGCCAGCAGCGTAGCCTTATCTGGGGCCAACGTCCTGACTTTC.

This clonotype showed up many times. The V and J genes are TRBV5-1 and TRBJ2-3; TRBD2 agrees at 7 bases. The germline gives CDR1 SGHRS, CDR2 YFSETQ. CDR3 length equals 16 residues. V was clipped by 2 bases and J by 4 bases; unmatched bases: 10. The CDR3 loop is CASSFPAGHTADTQYF. In nucleotides, the CDR3 is TGCGCCAGCAGCTTCCCAGCGGGGCACACGGCAGATACGCAGTATTTT.

This clonotype was recorded many times. CDR3 coding DNA: TGTGCCAGCAGCTTCCAACCTGGGGATGAGCAGTTCTTC. Residues: CASSFQPGDEQFF. The chain uses TRBV7-7 and TRBJ2-1, with D unclear. Germline CDR1 SSHAT, CDR2 FNYEAQ (reference sequence). V dropped 3 bases and J dropped 8 bases, with 11 bases sitting between them. The CDR3 totals 13 residues.

This clonotype turned up a few times. This chain connects TRBV24-1 to TRBJ2-3; 8 bases map to TRBD1. This CDR3 is 13 amino acids long. Trimming took 11 bases from V and 2 from J; bases not matched to a gene: 5. Germline V gene sequence: CDR1 KGHDR, CDR2 SFDVKD. CDR3 DNA sequence: TGTGCCATCACGGACAGGGACACAGATACGCAGTATTTT. This gives the protein CAITDRDTDTQYF.

This clonotype has more than one count but fewer than ten. The chain recombines TRBV6-2 or TRBV6-3 with TRBJ1-1, with a weak D call TRBD1 (5 bases). CDR1 is MNHEY, CDR2 SVGEGT, per germline. The CDR3 contains 13 residues. The V and J ends lost 5 bases and 5 bases respectively, with 12 bases between them. In DNA, the CDR3 is TGTGCCAGCAGTACACAGGAGGGAACTGAAGCTTTCTTT. It yields the protein CASSTQEGTEAFF.

Ten or more counts support this clonotype. The chain combines TRBV20-1 with TRBJ1-1, with TRBD1 as a possible D gene (6 bases). Germline V CDR1 and CDR2: DFQATT, SNEGSKA (reference sequence). The length of the CDR3 is 14 residues. V was cut by 1 base and J by 4 bases, with 13 bases left in between. The CDR3 nucleotides are TGCAGTGCTAGAGCCGGACAGAGGCCCACTGAAGCTTTCTTT. Translating it yields CSARAGQRPTEAFF.

This clonotype was seen at least ten times. The rearrangement joins TRBV4-2 to TRBJ2-1; D may be TRBD1 (5 bases). CDR1 is LGHNA and CDR2 is YNFKEQ in the germline V gene. The V gene lost 0 bases and the J gene lost 7 bases, with 10 bases spanning the gap. CDR3 size: 14 residues. DNA for the CDR3: TGTGCCAGCAGCCAAGAAGGGGCGCGGAATGAGCAGTTCTTC. Protein sequence: CASSQEGARNEQFF.

The chain combines TRBV3-1 with TRBJ1-2, with D possibly TRBD1 on 6 matching bases. CDR3 length equals 14 residues. V was trimmed by 6 bases and J by 4 bases, leaving 15 bases between them. Germline CDR1 and CDR2: LGHDT and YNNKEL (reference sequence). The CDR3: CASRTRGASYGYTF. CDR3 coding DNA: TGTGCCAGCAGGACGCGGGGGGCGAGCTATGGCTACACCTTC.

This chain uses TRBV7-2 with TRBJ2-2; 7 bases are shared with TRBD2. The V gene end was trimmed by 1 base and the J gene end by 0 bases; junction bases not matched to a gene: 2. Germline loops: CDR1 SGHTA, CDR2 FQGNSA. CDR3 length equals 16 residues. CDR3 region: CASSLVRGSNTGELFF. In nucleotides, the CDR3 is TGTGCCAGCAGCTTAGTGCGGGGGTCGAACACCGGGGAGCTGTTTTTT.

This chain connects TRBV7-3 to TRBJ2-5, with unresolved D. Trimming pared 0 bases from V and 5 bases from J, leaving 7 bases between. Germline V gene sequence: CDR1 SGHTA, CDR2 FQGTGA. The CDR3 has 13 amino acids. This CDR3 is CASSLTRWETQYF. The CDR3, as DNA: TGTGCCAGCAGCTTAACCCGGTGGGAGACCCAGTACTTC.